A selection of T cell receptor beta chains follows, all from one sample in a study of tumor and adjacent non-tumor tissue in lung cancer. TCRdb reprocessed the multiplex PCR reads via MiXCR and lists one record per CDR3 protein. In the table there are about 200,000 distinct CDR3 sequences, 60% to 85% of which are singletons. Sequencing was carried out using lung tumor tissue. Receptors were obtained from a man between 60 and 70 years old with non-small cell lung cancer. Both conserved end residues are part of each CDR3. Each record gives: D gene, V gene, J gene, clone size, CDR3 DNA, CDR3 protein. D genes are given only for firm matches. Clone size, where shown, is once, few, many, or a class for clones that have expanded.

.	TRBV20-1	TRBJ1-1	.	TGCAGTGCTAGAGATGTATCGATAGTTATTGAAGCTTTCTTT	CSARDVSIVIEAFF
.	TRBV4-3	TRBJ2-1	.	TGCGCCAGCAGCCAAGAACTAGGCCCCTACAATAAGCAGTTCTTC	CASSQELGPYNKQFF
TRBD2	TRBV29-1	TRBJ2-1	.	TGCAGCGTGTCACTAGCGGGAGGGTCGAATGAGCAGTTCTTC	CSVSLAGGSNEQFF
.	TRBV20-1	TRBJ1-2	.	TGCAGTGCTAGTCTCCCGGACAGCTATGGCTACACCTTC	CSASLPDSYGYTF
.	TRBV6-5	TRBJ2-7	.	TGTGCCAGCAGTAGATCGGGACCCCTAAGTTCCTACGAGCAGTACTTC	CASSRSGPLSSYEQYF
TRBD1	TRBV4-1	TRBJ2-2	.	TGCGCCAGCAGCCAAGGCATGGGACAGCCGAACACCGGGGAGCTGTTTTTT	CASSQGMGQPNTGELFF
TRBD1	TRBV29-1	TRBJ1-1	.	TGCAGCGTTGTGAACCGTCAGGGGGCTCGAATTACTGAAGCTTTCTTT	CSVVNRQGARITEAFF
.	TRBV20-1	TRBJ1-3	.	TGCAGTGCTAGAGATAGGAGTGACTCTGGAAACACCATATATTTT	CSARDRSDSGNTIYF
.	TRBV20-1	TRBJ2-3	.	TGCAGTGCTATTGACCCTCAAGGAGCAGATACGCAGTATTTT	CSAIDPQGADTQYF
.	TRBV11-2	TRBJ1-1	.	TGTGCCAGCAGCTTAGCCGAGTACACTGAAGCTTTCTTT	CASSLAEYTEAFF
.	TRBV11-1	TRBJ2-2	.	TGTGCCAGCAGCCAACTAGCTGGTGGCACCGCGGACCTGTTTTTT	CASSQLAGGTADLFF
.	TRBV20-1	TRBJ2-3	few	TGCAGTGCTAGTCACGGTGGGGTTAGCCTAATCTCAGATACGCAGTATTTT	CSASHGGVSLISDTQYF
TRBD2	TRBV12-3/TRBV12-4	TRBJ2-5	.	TGTGCCAGCACTCTAGGACTAGCGGGGGTCCAAGAGACCCAGTACTTC	CASTLGLAGVQETQYF
TRBD1	TRBV14	TRBJ1-2	.	TGTGCCAGCAGGAATAGCAGGGGGCTTAACTATGGCTACACCTTC	CASRNSRGLNYGYTF
.	TRBV5-4	TRBJ1-1	.	TGTGCCAGCAGCTTGGAGGGGGGGTGGAACACTGAAGCTTTCTTT	CASSLEGGWNTEAFF
.	TRBV20-1	TRBJ2-1	many	TGCAGTGCCCAGGGTGCAAATGAGCAGTTCTTC	CSAQGANEQFF
.	TRBV20-1	TRBJ2-5	.	TGCAGTGTCAACAGGCGGAAGAGACAGTACTTC	CSVNRRKRQYF
.	TRBV20-1	TRBJ2-4	.	TGCAGTGCTAGCCCCCAAGGGGTAGCAAACATTAAGTACTTC	CSASPQGVANIKYF
.	TRBV10-2	TRBJ1-6	.	TGCGCCAGTAGTGAGTCGGCGGGAGGAGGGTCGAATTCACTCCTCCACTTT	CASSESAGGGSNSLLHF
.	TRBV30	TRBJ2-1	.	TGTGCCTTGAGTGTGGGTCAGAGCTCCTACAATGAGCAGTTCTTC	CALSVGQSSYNEQFF
.	TRBV20-1	TRBJ2-3	.	TGCAGTGCTCTCAGAGCGTCCCCCTCTCGCACAGATACGCAGTATTTT	CSALRASPSRTDTQYF